A single sample is the source of the 9 T cell receptor beta chains below, sequenced in a study of T cell responses to AZD1222 COVID-19 vaccine. The assay was immunoSEQ multiplex PCR, and TCRdb's table has in-frame clones only and misses some. This repertoire shows some 150,000 clones, approximately 86% found once; its top ten account for approximately 3.7%. The specimen comprised peripheral blood, sampled on day 0 of AZD1222 vaccination. These receptors originate from an adult in good health.

CDR3 nucleotide sequence: TGTGCCAGCAGCCAAGATTGGCTAGGTTCTGCGGGAAAGGAGACCCAGTACTTC. Amino acid sequence: CASSQDWLGSAGKETQYF. The V gene is TRBV4-2, the J gene TRBJ2-5, with D tentatively TRBD2 (6 bases). The germline V gene has CDR1 LGHNA and CDR2 YNFKEQ. This CDR3 region has 18 residues. V was pared by 0 bases and J by 5 bases, with 22 bases between.

The CDR3 spells CASSPDRGGQPQHF. DNA of the CDR3: TGTGCCAGCTCACCAGACAGGGGTGGTCAGCCCCAGCATTTT. The rearrangement uses TRBV18 and TRBJ1-5; 8 bases fit TRBD1. The CDR3 is made up of 14 amino acids. Unmatched junction bases numbered 3, after V lost 2 bases and J lost 6 bases. CDR1 and CDR2 (germline): KGHSH, LQKENI. Based on the CDR3 plus reference TRBV18 and TRBJ1-5, the full variable domain is NAGVMQNPRHLVRRRGQEARLRCSPMKGHSHVYWYRQLPEEGLKFMVYLQKENIIDESGMPKERFSAEFPKEGPSILRIQQVVRGDSAAYFCASSPDRGGQPQHFGDGTRLSIL.

The V gene is TRBV27, the J gene TRBJ2-3; the match to TRBD2 covers 7 bases. CDR1 is MNHEY, CDR2 SMNVEV, per germline (reference sequence). CDR3 length: 15 residues. Trimming removed 8 bases from V and 2 bases from J; junction bases left unmatched: 10. For the CDR3, the DNA is TGTGCCAGCTGGTACTCTAGCGGTTCCACAGATACGCAGTATTTT. As protein: CASWYSSGSTDTQYF.

V usage is TRBV28 and J usage is TRBJ1-2, with 10 positions matching TRBD1. The CDR3 has 14 amino acids. Per the germline V gene, CDR1 is MDHEN and CDR2 is SYDVKM. The CDR3 DNA follows: TGTGTAGCGACAGGGGGCGGATTGAATTATGGCTACACCTTC. Protein sequence: CVATGGGLNYGYTF.

This chain uses TRBV7-2 with TRBJ1-5; 9 bases are shared with TRBD1. The CDR3 has 17 amino acids. The V gene's germline CDR1 is SGHTA and CDR2 FQGNSA. V trimming: 5 bases; J trimming: 2 bases; junction bases outside the gene matches: 10. The CDR3 DNA reads TGTGCCAGCAGCGAATACCCGACAGGGGGAGGCAATCAGCCCCAGCATTTT. It is translated as CASSEYPTGGGNQPQHF.

The chain carries TRBV6-2 or TRBV6-3 and TRBJ2-3, with 10 bases matching TRBD2. The J segment lost 4 bases and the V segment lost 6 bases, leaving 7 bases of the junction unmatched. The CDR3 is 15 amino acids. Germline V gene sequence: CDR1 MNHEY, CDR2 SVGEGT. CDR3 sequence reads: CASSRAGGRPDTQYF. The CDR3 nucleotides are TGTGCCAGCAGCCGAGCGGGAGGGAGGCCAGATACGCAGTATTTT.

The chain has TRBV5-1 and TRBJ2-3, with D unresolved. This CDR3 contains 14 residues. Per the germline V gene, CDR1 is SGHRS and CDR2 is YFSETQ. V was cut by 2 bases and J by 5 bases, with 12 bases left in between. CDR3 region: CASSFWERKDTQYF. The CDR3 region has the DNA TGCGCCAGCAGCTTTTGGGAAAGGAAAGATACGCAGTATTTT.

The CDR3 sequence: CASSGYKLMDYGYTF. As DNA, the CDR3 is TGTGCCAGCAGCGGTTACAAGCTCATGGACTATGGCTACACCTTC. The chain links TRBV9 to TRBJ1-2; D not resolved. Germline CDR1 and CDR2: SGDLS and YYNGEE. The CDR3 is 15 residues long. With 3 bases removed from V and 3 bases from J, the gap between germline ends came to 15 bases.

The CDR3 region has the DNA TGTGCCAGCAGCCACACCGGACAGTTGACACCCCTCCACTTT. This codes for CASSHTGQLTPLHF. The rearrangement joins TRBV14 to TRBJ1-6; possible D gene TRBD1, 6 bases. Germline-derived CDR1 and CDR2 are SGHDN and FVKESK. The CDR3 is 14 residues long. V lost 3 bases to trimming and J lost 11 bases, with 14 bases between them.